This entry features one T cell receptor (beta chain) sequence. This table comes from immunoSEQ multiplex PCR, and its TCRdb copy is limited to in-frame clones, with some not included. The table lists about 60,000 clones, about 96% of them singletons, with 1.2% in the top ten. The data derive from a study of cytomegalovirus exposure and HLA in healthy donors. Per germline, CDR1 KGHSH and CDR2 LQKENI. The V and J ends lost 3 bases and 6 bases, in that order; junction bases with no gene match: 6. The length of the CDR3 is 15 residues. The receptor was isolated from a woman younger than 35 in good health and CMV-seronegative. The chain joins TRBV18 to TRBJ2-2; TRBD1 matches 8 bases. The sequenced material came from PBMCs. The DNA for the CDR3 is TGTGCCAGCTCACCTCGACAGGGGAGCGCCGGGGAGCTGTTTTTT. It is translated as CASSPRQGSAGELFF.